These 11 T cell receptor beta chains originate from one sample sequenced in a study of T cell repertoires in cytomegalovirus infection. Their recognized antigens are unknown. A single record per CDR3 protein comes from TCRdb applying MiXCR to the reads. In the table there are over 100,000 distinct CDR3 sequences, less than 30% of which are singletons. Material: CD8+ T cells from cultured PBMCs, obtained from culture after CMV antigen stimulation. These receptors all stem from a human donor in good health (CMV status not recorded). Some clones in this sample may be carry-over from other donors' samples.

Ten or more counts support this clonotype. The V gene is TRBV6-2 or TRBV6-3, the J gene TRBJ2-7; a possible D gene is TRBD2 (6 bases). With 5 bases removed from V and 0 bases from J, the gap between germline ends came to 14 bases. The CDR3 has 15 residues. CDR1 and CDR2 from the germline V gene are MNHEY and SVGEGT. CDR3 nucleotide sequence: TGTGCCAGCAGTCGCGAGGGACTCGGCTCCTACGAGCAGTACTTC. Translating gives CASSREGLGSYEQYF.

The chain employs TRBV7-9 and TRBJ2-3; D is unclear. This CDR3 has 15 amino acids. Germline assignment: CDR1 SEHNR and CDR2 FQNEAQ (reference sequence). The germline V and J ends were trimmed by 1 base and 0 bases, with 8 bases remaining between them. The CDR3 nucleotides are TGTGCCAGCAGCTTAGTTCTGGATAGCACAGATACGCAGTATTTT. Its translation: CASSLVLDSTDTQYF.

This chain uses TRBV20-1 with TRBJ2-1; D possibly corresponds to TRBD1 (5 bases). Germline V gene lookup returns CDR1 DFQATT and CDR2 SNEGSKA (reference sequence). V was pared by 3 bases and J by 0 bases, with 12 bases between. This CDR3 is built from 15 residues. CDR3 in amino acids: CSARGGASSYNEQFF. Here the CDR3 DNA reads TGCAGTGCTAGGGGTGGGGCGAGCTCCTACAATGAGCAGTTCTTC.

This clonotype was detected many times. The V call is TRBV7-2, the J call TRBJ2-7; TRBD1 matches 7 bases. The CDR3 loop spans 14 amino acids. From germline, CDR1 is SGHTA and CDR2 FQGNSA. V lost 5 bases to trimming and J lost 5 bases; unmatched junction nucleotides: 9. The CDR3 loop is CASSTTGNPHEQYF. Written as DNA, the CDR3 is TGTGCCAGCAGCACGACAGGGAACCCCCACGAGCAGTACTTC.

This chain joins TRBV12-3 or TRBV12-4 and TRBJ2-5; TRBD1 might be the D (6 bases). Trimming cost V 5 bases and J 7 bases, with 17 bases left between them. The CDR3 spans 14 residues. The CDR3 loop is CASSPGTLSGTQYF. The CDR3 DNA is TGTGCCAGCAGTCCTGGGACACTAAGTGGGACCCAGTACTTC.

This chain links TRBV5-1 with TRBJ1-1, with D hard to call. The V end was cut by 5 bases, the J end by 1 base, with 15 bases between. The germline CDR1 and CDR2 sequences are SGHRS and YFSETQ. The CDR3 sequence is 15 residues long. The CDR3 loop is CASSFSSMENTEAFF. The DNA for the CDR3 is TGCGCCAGCAGTTTCAGTAGCATGGAGAACACTGAAGCTTTCTTT.

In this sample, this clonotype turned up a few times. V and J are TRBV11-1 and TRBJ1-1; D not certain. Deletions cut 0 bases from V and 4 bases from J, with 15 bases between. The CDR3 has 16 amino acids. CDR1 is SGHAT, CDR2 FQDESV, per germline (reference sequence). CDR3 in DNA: TGTGCCAGCAGCTTAGCGGAGGGAGGTCCTCTCACTGAAGCTTTCTTT. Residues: CASSLAEGGPLTEAFF.

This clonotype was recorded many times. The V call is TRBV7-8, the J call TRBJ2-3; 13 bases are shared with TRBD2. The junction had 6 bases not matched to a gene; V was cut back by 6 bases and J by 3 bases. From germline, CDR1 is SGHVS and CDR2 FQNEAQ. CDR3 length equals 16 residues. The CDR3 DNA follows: TGTGCCAGCAGTCTACTAGCGGGGGGGAAAACAGATACGCAGTATTTT. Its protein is CASSLLAGGKTDTQYF.

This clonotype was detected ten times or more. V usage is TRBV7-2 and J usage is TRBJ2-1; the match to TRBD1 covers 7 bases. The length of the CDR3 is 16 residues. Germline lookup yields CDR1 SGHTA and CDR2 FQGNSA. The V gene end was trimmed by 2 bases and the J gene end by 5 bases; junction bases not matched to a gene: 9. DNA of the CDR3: TGTGCCAGCAGCTTATTCCGGGACAGAACCCACAATGAGCAGTTCTTC. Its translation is CASSLFRDRTHNEQFF.

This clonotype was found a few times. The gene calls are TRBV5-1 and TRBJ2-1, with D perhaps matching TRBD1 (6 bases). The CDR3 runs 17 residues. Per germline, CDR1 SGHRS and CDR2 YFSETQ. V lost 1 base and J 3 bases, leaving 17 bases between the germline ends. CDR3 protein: CASSLSVTGQLYNEQFF. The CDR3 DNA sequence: TGCGCCAGCAGCTTGTCCGTAACTGGACAGCTCTACAATGAGCAGTTCTTC.

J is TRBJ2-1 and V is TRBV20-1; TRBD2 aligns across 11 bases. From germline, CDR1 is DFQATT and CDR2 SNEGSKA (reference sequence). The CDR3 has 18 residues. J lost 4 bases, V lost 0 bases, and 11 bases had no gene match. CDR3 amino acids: CSAREVGTSGGSYNEQFF. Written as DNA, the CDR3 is TGCAGTGCTAGAGAAGTGGGAACTAGCGGGGGAAGTTACAATGAGCAGTTCTTC.